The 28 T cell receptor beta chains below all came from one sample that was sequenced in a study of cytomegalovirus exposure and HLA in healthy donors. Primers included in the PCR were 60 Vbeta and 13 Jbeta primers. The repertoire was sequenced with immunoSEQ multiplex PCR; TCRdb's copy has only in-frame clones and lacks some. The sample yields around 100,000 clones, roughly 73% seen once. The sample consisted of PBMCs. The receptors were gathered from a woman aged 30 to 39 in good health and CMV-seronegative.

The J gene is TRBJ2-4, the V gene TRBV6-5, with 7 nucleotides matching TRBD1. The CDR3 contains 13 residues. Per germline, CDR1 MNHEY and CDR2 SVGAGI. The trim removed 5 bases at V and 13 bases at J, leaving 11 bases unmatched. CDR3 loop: CASSPRQGPKQYF. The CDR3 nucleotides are TGTGCCAGCAGTCCCCGACAGGGCCCCAAGCAGTACTTC.

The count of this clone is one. The CDR3 spells CASSLPGLGEQYF. The CDR3 nucleotides read TGTGCCAGCAGCTTACCCGGACTCGGCGAGCAGTACTTC. This chain links TRBV7-2 with TRBJ2-7; maybe TRBD2 (5 bases). V lost 2 bases, J lost 6 bases, and 11 bases lay in between. Germline CDR1 SGHTA, CDR2 FQGNSA. This CDR3 region has 13 residues.

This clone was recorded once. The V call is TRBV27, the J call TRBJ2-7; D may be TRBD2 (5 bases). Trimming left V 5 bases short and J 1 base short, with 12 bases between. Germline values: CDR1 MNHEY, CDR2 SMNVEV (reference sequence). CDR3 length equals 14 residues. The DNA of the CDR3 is TGTGCCAGCAGTCCCTCCGGACTTTCCTACGAGCAGTACTTC. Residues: CASSPSGLSYEQYF.

The CDR3 sequence is CASREVDEDYGYTF. The CDR3 DNA reads TGTGCCAGCAGAGAAGTTGACGAGGACTATGGCTACACCTTC. The J gene is TRBJ1-2, the V gene TRBV5-6; D call uncertain. This CDR3 region has 14 residues. CDR1 SGHDT and CDR2 YYEEEE come from the germline V gene. V was clipped by 5 bases and J by 3 bases, with 14 bases between them.

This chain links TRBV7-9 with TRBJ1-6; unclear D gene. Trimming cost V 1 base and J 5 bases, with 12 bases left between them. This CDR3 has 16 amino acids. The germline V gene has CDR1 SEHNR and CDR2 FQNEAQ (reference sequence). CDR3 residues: CASSLVPTVNNSPLHF. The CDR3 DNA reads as TGTGCCAGCAGCTTAGTACCTACAGTTAATAATTCACCCCTCCACTTT.

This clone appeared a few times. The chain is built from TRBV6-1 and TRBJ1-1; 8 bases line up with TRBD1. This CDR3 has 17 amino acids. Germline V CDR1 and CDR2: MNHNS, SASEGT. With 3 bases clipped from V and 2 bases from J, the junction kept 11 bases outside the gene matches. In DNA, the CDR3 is TGTGCCAGCAGTGAGCAGTTGTGGGGACAGGTCAACACTGAAGCTTTCTTT. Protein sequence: CASSEQLWGQVNTEAFF.

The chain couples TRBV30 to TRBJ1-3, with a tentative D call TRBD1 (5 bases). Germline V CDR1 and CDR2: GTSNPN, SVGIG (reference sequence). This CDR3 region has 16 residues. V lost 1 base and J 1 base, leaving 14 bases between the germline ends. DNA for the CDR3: TGTGCCTGGAGTGCACGGACACTGCTTTCTGGAAACACCATATATTTT. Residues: CAWSARTLLSGNTIYF.

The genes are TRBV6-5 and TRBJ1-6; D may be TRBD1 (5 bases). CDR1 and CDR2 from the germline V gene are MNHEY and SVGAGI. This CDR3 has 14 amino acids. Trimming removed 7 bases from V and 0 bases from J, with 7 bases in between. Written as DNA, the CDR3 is TGTGCCAGCAAAGACAGCTCCTATAATTCACCCCTCCACTTT. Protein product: CASKDSSYNSPLHF.

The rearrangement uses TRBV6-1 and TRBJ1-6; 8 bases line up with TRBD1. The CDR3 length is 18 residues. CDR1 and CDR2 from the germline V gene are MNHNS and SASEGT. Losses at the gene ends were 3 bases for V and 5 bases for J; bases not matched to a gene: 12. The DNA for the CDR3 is TGTGCCAGCAGTGACGGTAGGACAGGGTACGTCGATAATTCACCCCTCCACTTT. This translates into CASSDGRTGYVDNSPLHF.

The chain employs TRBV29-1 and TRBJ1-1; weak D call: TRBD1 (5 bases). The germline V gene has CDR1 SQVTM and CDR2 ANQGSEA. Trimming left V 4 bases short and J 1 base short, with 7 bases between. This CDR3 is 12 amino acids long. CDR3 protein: CSVGQPNTEAFF. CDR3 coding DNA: TGCAGCGTTGGACAGCCGAACACTGAAGCTTTCTTT.

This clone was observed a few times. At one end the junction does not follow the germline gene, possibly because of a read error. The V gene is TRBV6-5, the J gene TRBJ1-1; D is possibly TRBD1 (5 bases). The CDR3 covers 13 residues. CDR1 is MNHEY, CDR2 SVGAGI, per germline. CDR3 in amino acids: CASSWGVNTEAFF. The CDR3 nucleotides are TGTGCCAGCAGTTGGGGGGTGAATACTGAAGCTTTCTTT.

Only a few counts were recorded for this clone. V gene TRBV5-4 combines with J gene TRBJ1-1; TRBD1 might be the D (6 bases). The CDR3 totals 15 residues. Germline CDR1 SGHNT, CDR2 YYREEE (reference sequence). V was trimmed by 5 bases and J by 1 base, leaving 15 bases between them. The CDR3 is CASRRATGTNTEAFF. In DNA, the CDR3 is TGTGCCAGCAGACGCGCCACAGGGACGAACACTGAAGCTTTCTTT.

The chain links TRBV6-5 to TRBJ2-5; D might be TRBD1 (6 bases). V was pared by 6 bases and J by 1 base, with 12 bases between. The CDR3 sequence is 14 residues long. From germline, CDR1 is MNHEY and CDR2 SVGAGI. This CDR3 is CASSQQGIQETQYF. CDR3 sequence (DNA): TGTGCCAGCAGCCAGCAGGGGATCCAAGAGACCCAGTACTTC.

The CDR3 sequence: CSVRTGLADTQYF. In DNA form, the CDR3 reads TGCAGCGTGCGGACAGGGCTAGCAGATACGCAGTATTTT. The chain has TRBV29-1 and TRBJ2-3; 8 bases are shared with TRBD1. Trimming removed 6 bases from V and 4 bases from J; junction bases left unmatched: 6. The CDR3 covers 13 residues. Germline V gives CDR1 SQVTM, CDR2 ANQGSEA.

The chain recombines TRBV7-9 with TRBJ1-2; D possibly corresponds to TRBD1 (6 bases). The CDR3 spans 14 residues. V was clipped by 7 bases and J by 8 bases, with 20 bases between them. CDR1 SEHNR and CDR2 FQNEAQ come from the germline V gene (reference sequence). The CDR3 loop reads CASTPLGGAGGYTF. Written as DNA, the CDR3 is TGTGCCAGCACCCCTTTAGGGGGAGCGGGGGGCTACACCTTC.

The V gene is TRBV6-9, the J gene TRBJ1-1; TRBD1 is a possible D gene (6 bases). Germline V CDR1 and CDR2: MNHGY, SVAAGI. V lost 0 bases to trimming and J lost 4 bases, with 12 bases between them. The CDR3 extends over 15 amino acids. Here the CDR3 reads CASSYSAGASTEAFF. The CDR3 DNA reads TGTGCCAGCAGTTATTCGGCAGGGGCTAGCACTGAAGCTTTCTTT.

The CDR3 spells CASRPTGGNYGYTF. In DNA form, the CDR3 reads TGTGCCAGCAGACCGACAGGGGGCAACTATGGCTACACCTTC. This chain links TRBV6-1 with TRBJ1-2; 10 bases fit TRBD1. Trimming cost V 6 bases and J 2 bases; bases outside gene matches: 3. The germline CDR1 and CDR2 sequences are MNHNS and SASEGT. The CDR3 contains 14 residues.

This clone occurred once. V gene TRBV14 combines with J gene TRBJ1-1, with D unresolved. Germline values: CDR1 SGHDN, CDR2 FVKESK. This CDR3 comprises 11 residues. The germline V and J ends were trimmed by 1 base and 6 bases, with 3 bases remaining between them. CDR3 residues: CASSQASEAFF. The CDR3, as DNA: TGTGCCAGCAGCCAAGCGTCTGAAGCTTTCTTT.

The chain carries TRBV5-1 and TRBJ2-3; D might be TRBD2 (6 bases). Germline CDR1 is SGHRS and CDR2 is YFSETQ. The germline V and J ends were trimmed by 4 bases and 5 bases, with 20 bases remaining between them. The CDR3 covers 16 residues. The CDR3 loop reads CASSDSYLLGGDTQYF. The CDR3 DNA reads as TGCGCCAGCAGCGATAGCTATCTACTGGGGGGAGATACGCAGTATTTT.

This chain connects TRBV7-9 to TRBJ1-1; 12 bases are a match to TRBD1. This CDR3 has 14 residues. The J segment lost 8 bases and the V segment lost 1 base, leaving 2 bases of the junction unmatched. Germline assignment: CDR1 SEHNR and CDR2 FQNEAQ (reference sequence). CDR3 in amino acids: CASSLEGQGAEAFF. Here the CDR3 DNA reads TGTGCCAGCAGCTTAGAGGGACAGGGGGCCGAAGCTTTCTTT.

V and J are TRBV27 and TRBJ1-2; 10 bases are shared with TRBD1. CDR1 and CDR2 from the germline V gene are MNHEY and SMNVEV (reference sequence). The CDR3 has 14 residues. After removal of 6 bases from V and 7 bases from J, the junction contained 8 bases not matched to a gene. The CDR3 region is CASSWDRGKGGYTF. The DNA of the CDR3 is TGTGCCAGCAGCTGGGACAGGGGAAAGGGTGGCTACACCTTC.

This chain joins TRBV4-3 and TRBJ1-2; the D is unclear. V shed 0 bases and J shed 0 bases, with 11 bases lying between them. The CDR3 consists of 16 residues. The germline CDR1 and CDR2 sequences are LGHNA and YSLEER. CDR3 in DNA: TGCGCCAGCAGCCAAGATCTCGGGAGAACTAACTATGGCTACACCTTC. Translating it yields CASSQDLGRTNYGYTF.

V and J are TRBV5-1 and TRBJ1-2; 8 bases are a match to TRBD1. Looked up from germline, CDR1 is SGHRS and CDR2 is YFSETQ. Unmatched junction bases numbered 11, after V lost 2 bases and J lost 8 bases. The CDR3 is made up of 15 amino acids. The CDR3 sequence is CASSLAGTGREGYTF. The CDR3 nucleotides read TGCGCCAGCAGCTTAGCCGGGACAGGACGGGAGGGCTACACCTTC.

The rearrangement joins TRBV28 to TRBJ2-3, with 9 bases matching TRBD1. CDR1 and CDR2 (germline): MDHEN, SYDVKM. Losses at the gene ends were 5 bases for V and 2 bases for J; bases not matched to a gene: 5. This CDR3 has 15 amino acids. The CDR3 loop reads CASSTRDRDTDTQYF. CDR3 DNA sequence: TGTGCCAGCAGTACCCGGGACAGGGACACAGATACGCAGTATTTT.

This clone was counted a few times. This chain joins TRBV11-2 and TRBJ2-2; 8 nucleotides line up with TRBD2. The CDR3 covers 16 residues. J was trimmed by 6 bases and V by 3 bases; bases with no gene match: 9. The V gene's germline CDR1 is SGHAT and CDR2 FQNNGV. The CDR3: CASSFRLAGSPGELFF. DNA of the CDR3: TGTGCCAGCAGCTTCCGGCTAGCGGGTTCGCCCGGGGAGCTGTTTTTT.

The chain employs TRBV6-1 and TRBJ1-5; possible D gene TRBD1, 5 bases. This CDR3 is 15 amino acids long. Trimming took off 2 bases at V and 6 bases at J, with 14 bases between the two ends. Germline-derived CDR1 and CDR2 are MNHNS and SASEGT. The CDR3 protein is CASSESQGAGQPQHF. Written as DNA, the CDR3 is TGTGCCAGCAGTGAATCTCAGGGTGCTGGTCAGCCCCAGCATTTT.

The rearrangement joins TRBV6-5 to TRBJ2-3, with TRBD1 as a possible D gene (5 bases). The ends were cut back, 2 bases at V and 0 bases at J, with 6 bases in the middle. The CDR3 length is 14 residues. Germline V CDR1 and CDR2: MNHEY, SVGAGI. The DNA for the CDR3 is TGTGCCAGCAGTTACGACAGCAGCACAGATACGCAGTATTTT. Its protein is CASSYDSSTDTQYF.

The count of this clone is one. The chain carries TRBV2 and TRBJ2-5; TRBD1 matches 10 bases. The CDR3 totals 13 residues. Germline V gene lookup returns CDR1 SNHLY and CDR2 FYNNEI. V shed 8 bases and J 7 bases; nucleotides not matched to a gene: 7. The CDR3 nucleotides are TGTGCCAGCGGAGGACAGGGGGAAGGGACCCAGTACTTC. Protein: CASGGQGEGTQYF.